Listed below are T cell receptor beta chains from one sample, sequenced in a study of shared clonotypes between healthy human individuals. Profiled with immunoSEQ multiplex PCR; TCRdb holds only in-frame clones, not every one. The sample carries around 2.5 million clones, approximately 94% recorded once. Source material: naive CD4+ T cells from PBMCs. Every receptor here comes from a man aged 18 to 29 in good health. Some clones in this sample may be carry-over from other donors' samples. CDR3s include the opening cysteine and the closing phenylalanine or tryptophan. The order of the fields is D gene, clone size, J gene, V gene, CDR3 DNA, CDR3 protein. D genes are given only for firm matches. Clone size, where shown, is once, few, many, or a class for clones that have expanded.

- - TRBJ2-2 TRBV21-1 TGTGCCAGCGGGGATGTTGGGCTCGAAGGAGAGCTGTTTTTT CASGDVGLEGELFF
- - TRBJ2-7 TRBV10-2 TGCGCCAGCAGTGGAGGCCGAGCCTACGAGCAGTACTTC CASSGGRAYEQYF
- - TRBJ2-7 TRBV5-1 TGCGCCAGCAGCTCCAGAACAGGGCTCGAGCAGTACTTC CASSSRTGLEQYF
- - TRBJ2-7 TRBV27 TGTGCCAGCAGTTTATCCCCCAGGGGTACCTACGAGCAGTACTTC CASSLSPRGTYEQYF
TRBD1 - TRBJ1-2 TRBV10-3 TGTGCCATCAGCCTATTCGACAGGGGACATGGCTACACCTTC CAISLFDRGHGYTF
- once TRBJ1-1 TRBV7-2 TGTGCCAGCAGCTTACACCAACCCAGGACCACTAACACTGAAGCTTTCTTT CASSLHQPRTTNTEAFF
- - TRBJ2-2 TRBV4-2 TGTGCCAGCAGCCAAGTGGGACAGAACACCGGGGAGCTGTTTTTT CASSQVGQNTGELFF
- - TRBJ1-4 TRBV4-3 TGCGCCAGCAGCCAAGGATCCTGGGCGCAGGGGACTAATGAAAAACTGTTTTTT CASSQGSWAQGTNEKLFF
- - TRBJ2-3 TRBV6-5 TGTGCCAGCAGTTACTCAGCAGGCCCGTCATGGAATACGCAGTATTTT CASSYSAGPSWNTQYF
- - TRBJ1-5 TRBV2 TGTGCCAGCAGTGGTCTGTATAGCAATCAGCCCCAGCATTTT CASSGLYSNQPQHF
- - TRBJ2-3 TRBV11-1 TGTGCCAGCAGCGTAAGTTGGGGCACAGATACGCAGTATTTT CASSVSWGTDTQYF
TRBD1 once TRBJ2-7 TRBV13 TGTGCCAGCAGCGCAACCACCCGGACAGGGCCCTACGAGCAGTACTTC CASSATTRTGPYEQYF
TRBD2 - TRBJ2-7 TRBV6-5 TGTGCCAGCAGACCCGGGACTAGCGGATCCTACGAGCAGTACTTC CASRPGTSGSYEQYF
TRBD2 - TRBJ2-7 TRBV7-2 TGTGCCAGCAGCTTTAAGCGGGAGCGATGGTACGAGCAGTACTTC CASSFKRERWYEQYF
- - TRBJ2-1 TRBV7-3 TGTGCCAGCAGCTTAGGTCTAGGACTTCCCAATGAGCAGTTCTTC CASSLGLGLPNEQFF
TRBD1 - TRBJ2-7 TRBV6-5 TGTGCCAGCAGCCCCCAGGGCAGGGGGCTTTACGAGCAGTACTTC CASSPQGRGLYEQYF
- - TRBJ2-1 TRBV14 TGTGCCAGCAGCCCCCGGTCCGGGCTGTCCTACAATGAGCAGTTCTTC CASSPRSGLSYNEQFF
- - TRBJ1-4 TRBV10-1 TGCGCCAGCAGGGCCATATCTCCGGAGGCGGGTGAAAAACTGTTTTTT CASRAISPEAGEKLFF
TRBD2 - TRBJ2-2 TRBV5-4 TGTGCCAGCAGCTTTGGACTAGCGGGAGACGGGGAGCTGTTTTTT CASSFGLAGDGELFF
- - TRBJ2-7 TRBV2 TGTGCCAGCAGTGAAGCCGCGGGTTCCTACTCCTACGAGCAGTACTTC CASSEAAGSYSYEQYF
- - TRBJ2-7 TRBV2 TGTGCCAGCAGTACGACCTACGAGCAGTACTTC CASSTTYEQYF
TRBD2 - TRBJ2-7 TRBV4-1 TGCGCCAGCAGCCAAGATCGGGAGGTTCGCCCCTACGAGCAGTACTTC CASSQDREVRPYEQYF
- - TRBJ2-6 TRBV6-1 TGTGCCAGCAGTGAAGCCCGGACATCATGGGCCGGGGCCAACGTCCTGACTTTC CASSEARTSWAGANVLTF
TRBD2 - TRBJ2-7 TRBV4-2 TGTGCCAGCAGCCAGGGACTAGCGGAGGCCTACGAGCAGTACTTC CASSQGLAEAYEQYF
- - TRBJ2-7 TRBV2 TGTGCCAGCAGCCGAGCCTACGAGCAGTACTTC CASSRAYEQYF
TRBD2 - TRBJ2-7 TRBV5-1 TGCGCCAGCAGCTTCGGACTAGCGGTTAGCTCCTACGAGCAGTACTTC CASSFGLAVSSYEQYF
TRBD2 - TRBJ2-7 TRBV19 TGTGCCAGTAGCGACATAGCGGGAGGAAGTAGAGAGCAGTACTTC CASSDIAGGSREQYF
TRBD2 - TRBJ2-7 TRBV29-1 TGCAGCGTTGAAGCAGCTACTAGCGGGAGGATGGGCGAGCAGTACTTC CSVEAATSGRMGEQYF
- once TRBJ2-7 TRBV7-9 TGTGCCAGCAGCTCTACAAGGTCGGGCTACGAGCAGTACTTC CASSSTRSGYEQYF
- - TRBJ2-1 TRBV6-5 TGTGCCAGCAGAAGGGAGGTGCGTGGGGAGCAGTTCTTC CASRREVRGEQFF
- - TRBJ2-1 TRBV28 TGTGCCAGCAGTTTAAGAGTCCCCAATGAGCAGTTCTTC CASSLRVPNEQFF
- once TRBJ1-1 TRBV25-1 TGTGCCAGCAGTGCGGTACCAGAGAACACTGAAGCTTTCTTT CASSAVPENTEAFF
- - TRBJ2-1 TRBV28 TGTGCCAGCAGCGGGCTCTCCCAATCCGAGCAGTTCTTC CASSGLSQSEQFF
TRBD2 once TRBJ2-1 TRBV19 TGTGCCAGTAGTGGGGGGACTAGCGGGAGGTTAGGTGAGCAGTTCTTC CASSGGTSGRLGEQFF
- - TRBJ2-1 TRBV5-1 TGCGCCAGCAGCTTCGTAGTGGGATCCTACAATGAGCAGTTCTTC CASSFVVGSYNEQFF
- - TRBJ2-2 TRBV4-2 TGTGCCAGCAGCCACTCCGGACTAACGAGGGGCGGGGAGCTGTTTTTT CASSHSGLTRGGELFF
TRBD1 - TRBJ1-4 TRBV4-1 TGCGCCAGCAGCCAGGGACTCCGGGACAGGGGTGAAAAACTGTTTTTT CASSQGLRDRGEKLFF
- - TRBJ1-4 TRBV5-6 TGTGCCAGCAGCTTACTTGGAGAAAAACTGTTTTTT CASSLLGEKLFF
- - TRBJ2-7 TRBV5-8 TGTGCCAGCAGCTTCCGTCTGGGGGCTGAGCAGTACTTC CASSFRLGAEQYF
- once TRBJ1-1 TRBV11-2 TGTGCCAGCAGCTTAAACAGGCGGGGGGAAGCTTTCTTT CASSLNRRGEAFF
TRBD1 - TRBJ2-6 TRBV11-1 TGTGCCAGCAGCTTAAGGGACAGGGGGTCGACTGGGGCCAACGTCCTGACTTTC CASSLRDRGSTGANVLTF
- - TRBJ1-1 TRBV6-5 TGTGCCAGCAGTTACTCGACCCTAAACACTGAAGCTTTCTTT CASSYSTLNTEAFF
- - TRBJ2-3 TRBV29-1 TGCAGCGCCCAAGGGCCGGGGGCAACTTCAGATACGCAGTATTTT CSAQGPGATSDTQYF
- - TRBJ2-5 TRBV21-1 TGTGCCAGCAGCAAAAGACCCCTAGAGACCCAGTACTTC CASSKRPLETQYF
- - TRBJ1-5 TRBV6-5 TGTGCCAGCAGACCCGGACGCCTGGAGCCCCAGCATTTT CASRPGRLEPQHF
TRBD2 - TRBJ2-1 TRBV4-1 TGCGCCAGCAGCCAAGCTTTGGGACTAGCGGGGGAGGATGGTGAGCAGTTCTTC CASSQALGLAGEDGEQFF
TRBD1 - TRBJ1-2 TRBV9 TGTGCCAGCGGCGGGACAGGGGGTTACAACTATGGCTACACCTTC CASGGTGGYNYGYTF
- few TRBJ1-1 TRBV30 TGTGCCTGCCAGGGCATGAACACTGAAGCTTTCTTT CACQGMNTEAFF
- - TRBJ1-1 TRBV6-1 TGTGCCAGCAGTGATACCTCAAGAGGGGGAGGGACTGAAGCTTTCTTT CASSDTSRGGGTEAFF
TRBD1 - TRBJ1-4 TRBV5-1 TGCGCCAGCAGCCGACAGGGTTCAACTAATGAAAAACTGTTTTTT CASSRQGSTNEKLFF
TRBD2 - TRBJ2-2 TRBV10-3 TGTGCCATCAATCCCTCGGCGGGGGGGAAGACCGGGGAGCTGTTTTTT CAINPSAGGKTGELFF
- - TRBJ1-2 TRBV18 TGTGCCAGCTCACCCACCAGGGAATATGGCTACACCTTC CASSPTREYGYTF
- once TRBJ1-2 TRBV4-2 TGTGCCAGCAGCCAGGCCGGGACAAGGGCCGGAGCTAACTATGGCTACACCTTC CASSQAGTRAGANYGYTF